A single sample gave rise to the 16 T cell receptor beta chains below, sequenced in a study of spatial heterogeneity in lung cancer. Findings of the study overall: Counts that tracked tumor mutation counts were those of expanded intratumoral alpha and beta TCRs.

Regarding time point: sample taken at primary tumor resection. Via MiXCR, TCRdb re-called the 5' RACE reads, giving one row per CDR3 protein. The sample lists about 100,000 distinct CDR3 sequences, nearly 4.5% occurring once. The antigens of these receptors remain unknown. The material was lung tumor tissue, obtained at surgery. The receptors originated from a male donor with early-stage non-small cell lung cancer.

The chain couples TRBV6-1 to TRBJ1-5; D not certain. This CDR3 has 13 amino acids. Per germline, CDR1 MNHNS and CDR2 SASEGT. Trimming left V 4 bases short and J 10 bases short, with 14 bases between. The CDR3 coding sequence is TGTGCCAGCAGTGCGGCCTCCCGGATCCCCCAGCATTTT. This encodes CASSAASRIPQHF.

The rearrangement links TRBV7-2 to TRBJ1-2; D is perhaps TRBD1 (5 bases). This CDR3 comprises 15 residues. V shed 3 bases and J shed 6 bases, with 17 bases lying between them. The V gene's germline CDR1 is SGHTA and CDR2 FQGNSA. CDR3 sequence: CASSFPTAQSNGYTF. For the CDR3, the DNA is TGTGCCAGCAGCTTTCCGACAGCCCAGAGTAATGGCTACACCTTC.

This clonotype has at least ten counts. The chain joins TRBV20-1 to TRBJ1-2; D perhaps matches TRBD1 (6 bases). The CDR3 sequence is 15 residues long. Trimming took 2 bases from V and 4 from J, leaving 17 bases between them. Per germline, CDR1 DFQATT and CDR2 SNEGSKA (reference sequence). The CDR3 reads CSARSWTANGYGYTF. CDR3 coding DNA: TGCAGTGCTAGAAGTTGGACAGCGAACGGCTATGGCTACACCTTC.

The chain uses TRBV5-5 and TRBJ1-6; D is ambiguous. The V and J ends lost 10 bases and 8 bases respectively, with 16 bases between them. The germline CDR1 and CDR2 sequences are SGHKS and YYEKEE (reference sequence). This CDR3 comprises 13 residues. In DNA form, the CDR3 reads TGTGCCTGCCGGGAACAAAGGGATTCACCCCTCCACTTT. Its protein product is CACREQRDSPLHF.

At least ten counts were recorded for this clonotype. This sequence joins TRBV6-6 and TRBJ2-1; D remains unclear. The germline V and J ends were trimmed by 7 bases and 7 bases, with 8 bases remaining between them. The CDR3 runs to 11 residues. Germline V gene data show CDR1 as MNHNY and CDR2 as SVGAGI (reference sequence). The CDR3: CASKTSNEQFF. For the CDR3, the DNA is TGTGCCAGCAAGACGTCTAATGAGCAGTTCTTC.

This clonotype showed up many times. This rearrangement joins TRBV5-1 to TRBJ2-3, with 8 nucleotides matching TRBD2. CDR1 and CDR2 (germline): SGHRS, YFSETQ. The CDR3 length is 15 residues. The V and J ends lost 4 bases and 1 base, in that order; junction bases with no gene match: 5. CDR3 amino acids: CASSTSGRGTDTQYF. The CDR3 DNA is TGCGCCAGCAGCACGAGCGGGAGAGGCACAGATACGCAGTATTTT.

This clonotype was recorded once. The gene calls are TRBV23-1 and TRBJ2-7; D is ambiguous. TRBV23-1 is annotated as an ORF whose role is uncertain. The CDR3 length is 14 residues. The V end lost 0 bases, the J end lost 3 bases, and 9 bases lay between the germline ends. CDR3 bases: TGCGCCAGCAGTCAATCGAGGTCGATCTACGAGCAGTACTTC. Translation gives CASSQSRSIYEQYF.

This clonotype was recorded many times. The chain joins TRBV27 to TRBJ1-6, with D possibly matching TRBD1 (6 bases). V was trimmed by 3 bases and J by 11 bases, leaving 20 bases between them. CDR1 and CDR2 (germline): MNHEY, SMNVEV (reference sequence). This CDR3 is 16 amino acids long. As DNA, the CDR3 is TGTGCCAGCAGTTTCGGGACCTCGCAGGGGTTGGCACCCCTCCACTTT. Translating gives CASSFGTSQGLAPLHF.

The table lists this clonotype with many counts. This chain connects TRBV12-3 or TRBV12-4 to TRBJ2-1, with TRBD2 matching 8 bases. CDR3 size: 16 residues. With 2 bases clipped from V and 4 bases from J, the junction kept 7 bases outside the gene matches. The CDR3 DNA reads TGTGCCAGCAGTTTACAGGAGCGGGGGCGTTACAATGAGCAGTTCTTC. Translated: CASSLQERGRYNEQFF.

This clonotype has a count of ten or more. The chain joins TRBV5-1 to TRBJ2-3, with D tentatively TRBD1 or TRBD2 (6 bases each). Germline V gene sequence: CDR1 SGHRS, CDR2 YFSETQ. There are 14 residues in the CDR3. The germline V and J ends were trimmed by 6 bases and 6 bases, with 17 bases remaining between them. Here the CDR3 DNA reads TGCGCCAGCATCGCGGGACACCCTCGTGATACGCAGTATTTT. It specifies CASIAGHPRDTQYF.

In this sample, this clonotype turned up many times. This chain's CDR3 is CASLQNLAGVWEQYF. As DNA, the CDR3 is TGTGCCAGCCTACAGAACCTAGCGGGAGTCTGGGAGCAGTACTTC. The chain combines TRBV28 with TRBJ2-7; 10 positions match TRBD2. CDR1 and CDR2 (germline): MDHEN, SYDVKM. The CDR3 runs to 15 residues. The V segment lost 8 bases and the J segment 7 bases; nucleotides outside the gene matches: 14.

This clonotype has a count of ten or more. The chain carries TRBV2 and TRBJ1-2, with no clear D. Trimming left V 7 bases short and J 5 bases short, with 14 bases between. The germline V gene has CDR1 SNHLY and CDR2 FYNNEI. This CDR3 has 13 amino acids. The CDR3 is CASTGDNYYGYTF. The CDR3 nucleotides read TGTGCCAGCACCGGCGACAACTATTATGGCTACACCTTC.

This clonotype has ten or more counts. V usage is TRBV5-6 and J usage is TRBJ2-5; weak D call: TRBD1 (6 bases). V dropped 5 bases and J dropped 2 bases, with 10 bases sitting between them. The CDR3 consists of 13 residues. CDR1 is SGHDT and CDR2 is YYEEEE in the germline V gene. The CDR3 loop is CASSYDRQETQYF. The CDR3, as DNA: TGTGCCAGCAGTTATGACAGGCAAGAGACCCAGTACTTC.

Many counts were recorded for this clonotype. The chain uses TRBV6-5 and TRBJ2-3; D possibly matches TRBD1 or TRBD2 (5 bases each). Trimming stripped 9 bases from V and 4 bases from J, with 11 bases between. CDR3 length equals 12 residues. Germline V lookup: CDR1 MNHEY, CDR2 SVGAGI. CDR3 nucleotide sequence: TGTGCCAGTGGGACGAGGGCAGATACGCAGTATTTT. This encodes CASGTRADTQYF.

The V call is TRBV10-2, the J call TRBJ2-5; 8 bases are shared with TRBD2. Germline V lookup: CDR1 WSHSY, CDR2 SAAADI. Unmatched junction bases numbered 3, after V lost 4 bases and J lost 2 bases. The CDR3 covers 14 residues. The CDR3 DNA reads TGCGCCAGCAGTGGGGCTAGCGGGCAAGAGACCCAGTACTTC. Encoded protein: CASSGASGQETQYF.

The table lists this clonotype with many counts. The rearrangement uses TRBV28 and TRBJ2-7, with D possibly TRBD1 on 5 matching bases. With 4 bases removed from V and 3 bases from J, the gap between germline ends came to 16 bases. The CDR3 loop spans 15 amino acids. In germline, CDR1 is MDHEN, CDR2 SYDVKM. The CDR3 sequence is CASSCPGQRCYEQYF. CDR3 sequence (DNA): TGTGCCAGCAGTTGCCCAGGGCAGAGATGCTACGAGCAGTACTTC.